The rows below give T cell receptor beta chains drawn from one sample of a study of neurological immune-mediated disorders. TCRdb re-called the 5' RACE reads through MiXCR, storing one row per CDR3 protein. The sample contains roughly 25,000 distinct CDR3 sequences, around 2.5% of which appear only once. Sequenced input: PBMCs. The receptors come from a woman between 50 and 59 years old with multiple sclerosis. CDR3s include the opening cysteine and the closing phenylalanine or tryptophan. A D gene is named only where the DNA matches it firmly. Only some rows state a clone size, as once, few, many or a class for expanded clones.

v_call	clone_size	d_call	j_call	cdr3_nt	cdr3_aa
TRBV9	many	-	TRBJ1-3	TGTGCCAGCAGCGTAGAAAACTCTGGAAACACCATATATTTT	CASSVENSGNTIYF
TRBV10-3	many	-	TRBJ1-5	TGTGCCATCGGGGACACTAATCAGCCCCAGCATTTT	CAIGDTNQPQHF
TRBV5-1	many	TRBD2	TRBJ2-3	TGCGCCAGCTCCTCCGGGCTATGGGAGGGCCGTACAGATACGCAGTATTTT	CASSSGLWEGRTDTQYF
TRBV7-9	many	TRBD1	TRBJ2-1	TGTGCCAGCAGCTTTGACAGGGACCAGTTCTTC	CASSFDRDQFF
TRBV20-1	many	TRBD2	TRBJ2-5	TGCAGTGCTAGGCGAGGACTAGCGGGGCAAGAGACCCAGTACTTC	CSARRGLAGQETQYF
TRBV5-1	many	-	TRBJ2-3	TGCGCCAGCAGCTTTACTGGCCCCCCAGATACGCAGTATTTT	CASSFTGPPDTQYF
TRBV12-3/TRBV12-4	many	TRBD1	TRBJ2-4	TGTGCCAGCAGTTGGGGACAGCCTATAGCCAAAAACATTCAGTACTTC	CASSWGQPIAKNIQYF
TRBV5-1	many	TRBD2	TRBJ2-3	TGCGCCAGCCGGGGGGTATATGGGCCAGATACGCAGTATTTT	CASRGVYGPDTQYF
TRBV5-1	many	-	TRBJ1-6	TGCGCCAGCAGCTTGGACCAGACGGGTAATTCACCCCTCCACTTT	CASSLDQTGNSPLHF
TRBV2	few	-	TRBJ1-5	TGTGCCAGCAGTGACGGGGGAATCGGCAATCAGCCCCAGAATTTT	CASSDGGIGNQPQNF
TRBV20-1	-	TRBD2	TRBJ2-1	TGCAGTGTAAAAGCGGGGGCCTACAATGAGCAGTTCTTC	CSVKAGAYNEQFF
TRBV5-1	many	TRBD2	TRBJ2-1	TGCGCCAGCAGCCCGGAGGCTAGCGGGGGGGCCTACAATGAGCAGTTCTTC	CASSPEASGGAYNEQFF
TRBV2	medium-sized	TRBD1	TRBJ1-1	TGTGCCAGCAGTGACAGGGGGCGACCTGAAGCTTTCTTT	CASSDRGRPEAFF
TRBV20-1	many	-	TRBJ2-7	TGCAGTGCTAGCTCGGCGGGGCCGGCCTACGAGCAGTACTTC	CSASSAGPAYEQYF
TRBV12-3/TRBV12-4	many	TRBD2	TRBJ2-2	TGTGCCAGCAGTTTAGCTAGCGGGGGGAACACCGGGGAGCTGTTTTTT	CASSLASGGNTGELFF
TRBV20-1	many	-	TRBJ2-5	TGCAGTACCGGACCCTGGCAAGAGACCCAGTACTTC	CSTGPWQETQYF
TRBV7-2	many	-	TRBJ2-7	TGTGCCAGCAGCGTAGTGGCGGGCCCTCGGGACGAGCAGTACTTC	CASSVVAGPRDEQYF